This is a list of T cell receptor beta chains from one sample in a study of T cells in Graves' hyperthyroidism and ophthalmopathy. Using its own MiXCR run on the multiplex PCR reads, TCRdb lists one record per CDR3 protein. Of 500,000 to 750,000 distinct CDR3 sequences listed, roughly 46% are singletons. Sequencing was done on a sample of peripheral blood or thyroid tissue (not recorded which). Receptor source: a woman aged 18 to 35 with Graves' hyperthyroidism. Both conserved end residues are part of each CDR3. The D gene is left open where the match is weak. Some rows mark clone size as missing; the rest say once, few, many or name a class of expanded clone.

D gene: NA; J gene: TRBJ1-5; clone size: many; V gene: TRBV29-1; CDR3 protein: CSAKGEGGQPQHF; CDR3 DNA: TGCAGCGCCAAGGGGGAAGGAGGTCAGCCCCAGCATTTT
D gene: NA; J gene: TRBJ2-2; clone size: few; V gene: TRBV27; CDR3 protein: CASSLWGGELFF; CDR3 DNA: TGTGCCAGCAGTTTATGGGGCGGGGAGCTGTTTTTT
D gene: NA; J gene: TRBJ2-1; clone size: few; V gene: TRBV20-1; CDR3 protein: CSARRVGHDYNEQFF; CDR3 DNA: TGCAGTGCTAGAAGGGTGGGACACGATTACAATGAGCAGTTCTTC
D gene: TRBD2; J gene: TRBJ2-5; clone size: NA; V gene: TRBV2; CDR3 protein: CASSEGGGGGSQPQYF; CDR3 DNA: TGTGCCAGCAGTGAAGGGGGCGGGGGTGGAAGTCAGCCCCAGTACTTC
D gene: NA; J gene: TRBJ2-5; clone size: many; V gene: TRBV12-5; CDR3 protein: CASGLTVTQYF; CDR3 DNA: TGTGCTAGTGGTCTGACAGTGACCCAGTACTTC
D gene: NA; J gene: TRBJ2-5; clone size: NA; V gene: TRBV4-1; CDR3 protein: CTSSQVQGRETQYF; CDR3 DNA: TGCACCAGCAGCCAAGTGCAAGGCCGGGAGACCCAGTACTTC
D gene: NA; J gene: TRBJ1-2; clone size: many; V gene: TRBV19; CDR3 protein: CASSIGVSQGGYTF; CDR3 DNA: TGTGCCAGTAGTATAGGTGTCAGCCAAGGGGGCTACACCTTC
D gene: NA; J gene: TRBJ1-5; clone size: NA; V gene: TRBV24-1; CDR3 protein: CATSDWGQGKPQPQHF; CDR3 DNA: TGTGCCACCAGTGATTGGGGACAAGGGAAGCCTCAGCCCCAGCATTTT
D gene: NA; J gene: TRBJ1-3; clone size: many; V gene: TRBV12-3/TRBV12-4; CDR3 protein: CASKNGGSGNTIYF; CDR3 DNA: TGTGCCAGCAAAAATGGTGGCTCTGGAAACACCATATATTTT
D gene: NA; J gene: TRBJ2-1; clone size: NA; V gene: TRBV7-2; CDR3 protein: CASSPLEGGEQFF; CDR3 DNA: TGTGCCAGCAGCCCGCTAGAGGGAGGAGAGCAGTTCTTC
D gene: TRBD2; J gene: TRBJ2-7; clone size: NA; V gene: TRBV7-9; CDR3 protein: CASSSTSGRNTGELYF; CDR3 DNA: TGTGCCAGCAGCTCAACTAGCGGGAGGAACACCGGGGAGCTGTACTTC
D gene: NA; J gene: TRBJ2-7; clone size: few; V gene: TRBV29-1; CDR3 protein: CSVGGGYEQYF; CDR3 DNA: TGCAGCGTTGGGGGCGGCTACGAGCAGTACTTC
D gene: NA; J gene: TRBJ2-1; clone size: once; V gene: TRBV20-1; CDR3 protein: CSARAGNYNEQFF; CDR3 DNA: TGCAGTGCTAGAGCGGGAAACTACAATGAGCAGTTCTTC
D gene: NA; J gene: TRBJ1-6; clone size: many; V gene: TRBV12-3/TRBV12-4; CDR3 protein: CASSLFSPRSYNSPLHF; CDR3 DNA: TGTGCCAGCAGTTTATTCTCTCCGCGGTCCTATAATTCACCCCTCCACTTT
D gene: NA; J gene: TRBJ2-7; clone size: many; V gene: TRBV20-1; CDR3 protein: CSALVRPSSYEQYF; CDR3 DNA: TGCAGCGCACTAGTCAGGCCCAGCTCCTACGAGCAGTACTTC
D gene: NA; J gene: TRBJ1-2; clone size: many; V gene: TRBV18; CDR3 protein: CASSLPADSLNYGYTF; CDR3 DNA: TGTGCCAGCTCACTTCCCGCTGACTCCTTAAACTATGGCTACACCTTC
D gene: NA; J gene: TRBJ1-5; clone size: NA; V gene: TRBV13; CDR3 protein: CASSLGAPQGVGRIDNQPQHF; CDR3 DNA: TGTGCCAGCAGCTTAGGAGCGCCGCAGGGAGTGGGGCGGATAGACAATCAGCCCCAGCATTTT
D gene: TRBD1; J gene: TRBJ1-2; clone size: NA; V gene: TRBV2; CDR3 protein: CASSGQGRQGYTF; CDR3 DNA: TGTGCCAGCAGTGGACAGGGGCGACAGGGCTACACCTTC
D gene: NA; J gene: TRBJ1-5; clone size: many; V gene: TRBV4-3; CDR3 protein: CASSQDRGTGNQPQHF; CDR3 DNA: TGCGCCAGCAGCCAAGATAGGGGTACTGGCAATCAGCCCCAGCATTTT
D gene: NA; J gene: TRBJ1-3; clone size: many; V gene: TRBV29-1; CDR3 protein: CSVERGAFGNTIYF; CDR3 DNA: TGCAGCGTTGAAAGGGGGGCGTTTGGAAACACCATATATTTT
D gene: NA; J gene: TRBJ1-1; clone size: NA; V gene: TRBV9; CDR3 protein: CASSQEVEEPNTEAFF; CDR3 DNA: TGTGCCAGCAGCCAAGAGGTTGAGGAGCCTAACACTGAAGCTTTCTTT
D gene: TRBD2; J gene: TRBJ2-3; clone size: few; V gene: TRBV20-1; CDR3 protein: CSARREAGTDTQYF; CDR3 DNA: TGCAGTGCTAGGCGGGAGGCGGGCACAGATACGCAGTATTTT
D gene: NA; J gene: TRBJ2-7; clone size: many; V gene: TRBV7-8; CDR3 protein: CASSLEWAGRYEQYF; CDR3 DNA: TGTGCCAGCAGCTTAGAATGGGCGGGAAGGTACGAGCAGTACTTC
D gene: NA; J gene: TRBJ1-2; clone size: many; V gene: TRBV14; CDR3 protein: CASSELWGDYGYTF; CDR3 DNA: TGTGCCAGCAGCGAACTTTGGGGGGACTATGGCTACACCTTC